These T cell receptor beta chains were read from a single sample in a study of cytomegalovirus exposure and HLA in healthy donors. Produced via immunoSEQ multiplex PCR; TCRdb's table is partial and in-frame only. The repertoire consists of about 130,000 clones, with around 74% occurring once and the leading ten covering 4.2%. Material: PBMCs. The receptors come from a woman in her fifties or sixties in good health and CMV-seropositive. Both conserved end residues are part of each CDR3. A D gene is named only where the DNA matches it firmly. Part of the rows lack a size; the others show once, few, many or a class for expanded clones.

v_gene,j_gene,abundance,d_gene,CDR3nt,CDR3aa
TRBV7-3,TRBJ2-5,-,-,TGTGCCAGCAGCTTAGTCGGGGGTGAGACCCAGTACTTC,CASSLVGGETQYF
TRBV15,TRBJ1-2,few,-,TGTGCCACCAGCAGAGAGAAGGGGGAGGGCTACACCTTC,CATSREKGEGYTF
TRBV20-1,TRBJ2-1,-,TRBD2,TGCAGTGCTGGACTAGCAAGAGAGCAGTTCTTC,CSAGLAREQFF
TRBV6-5,TRBJ1-1,-,TRBD1,TGTGCCAGCAGTCACAGGGGCACTGAAGCTTTCTTT,CASSHRGTEAFF
TRBV10-3,TRBJ2-7,-,TRBD1,TGTGCCATCGGCCAAGACAGGGATGACGAGCAGTACTTC,CAIGQDRDDEQYF
TRBV7-2,TRBJ2-3,once,TRBD2,TGTGCCAGCAGCCCTTCACTAGCGCTCGGCACAGATACGCAGTATTTT,CASSPSLALGTDTQYF
TRBV2,TRBJ2-3,-,TRBD2,TGTGCCAGCAGGAGAGAGCGGGGGGGCACAGATACGCAGTATTTT,CASRRERGGTDTQYF
TRBV5-1,TRBJ2-7,few,TRBD2,TGCGCCAGCAGCTCGGGGGGGAGCTCCTACGAGCAGTACTTC,CASSSGGSSYEQYF
TRBV7-2,TRBJ1-5,-,TRBD1,TGTGCCAGCAGCTTAATCGGGACAGGGGGCTATCAGCCCCAGCATTTT,CASSLIGTGGYQPQHF
TRBV30,TRBJ1-3,-,-,TGTGCCTCCTCAGAAAAGGGGCTTGGAAACACCATATATTTT,CASSEKGLGNTIYF
TRBV11-2,TRBJ1-3,-,-,TGTGCCAGCAGCATACAGGTGTCTGGAAACACCATATATTTT,CASSIQVSGNTIYF
TRBV19,TRBJ1-2,-,-,TGTGCCAGTAGTCAAGGGGGGGGCTATGGCTACACCTTC,CASSQGGGYGYTF
TRBV28,TRBJ2-2,-,-,TGTGCCAGCAGTTTTTTAGGCCAGCAGGACACCGGGGAGCTGTTTTTT,CASSFLGQQDTGELFF
TRBV5-1,TRBJ2-3,-,-,TGCGCCAGCAGCTTGGCAGCAGATACGCAGTATTTT,CASSLAADTQYF
TRBV10-1,TRBJ2-5,-,-,TGCGCCAGCAGTGCGACGGGGCAAGAGACCCAGTACTTC,CASSATGQETQYF
TRBV2,TRBJ1-2,-,-,TGTGCCAGCGAACAGGAGACCAACTATGGCTACACCTTC,CASEQETNYGYTF
TRBV7-9,TRBJ2-7,-,-,TGTGCCAGCAGCTTATTTGACGGGACCTACGAGCAGTACTTC,CASSLFDGTYEQYF
TRBV7-6,TRBJ1-1,-,TRBD1,TGTGCCAGCAGCTTAGGGGAACAGGGGGCTGAAGCTTTCTTT,CASSLGEQGAEAFF
TRBV27,TRBJ1-5,-,-,TGTGCCAGCAGTTTGACTGAGGAACAGCCCCAGCATTTT,CASSLTEEQPQHF
TRBV7-2,TRBJ1-3,-,-,TGTGCCAGCAGCTTGGGCAGCTCTGGAAACACCATATATTTT,CASSLGSSGNTIYF
TRBV19,TRBJ1-2,few,TRBD1,TGTGCCAGTAGTACCGGGGACAGGAGGCCCCGCACCTTC,CASSTGDRRPRTF
TRBV5-1,TRBJ2-7,-,TRBD1,TGCGCCAGCAGCTTGGTAGGACAGGGCCAGAACTACGAGCAGTACTTC,CASSLVGQGQNYEQYF
TRBV5-1,TRBJ2-1,once,TRBD2,TGCGCCAGCAGCTTGGAACCAGCGGGGTCGTCCTACAATGAGCAGTTCTTC,CASSLEPAGSSYNEQFF
TRBV5-4,TRBJ2-7,once,-,TGTGCCAGCAGCTTGTCGGCGGGGAGAGACTACGAGCAGTACTTC,CASSLSAGRDYEQYF
TRBV6-6,TRBJ2-1,-,-,TGTGCCAGCAGTAAACAGAGCTCCTACAATGAGCAGTTCTTC,CASSKQSSYNEQFF
TRBV5-4,TRBJ2-5,-,-,TGTGCCAGCAGCTTTAATATGGCGGGGCAAGAGACCCAGTACTTC,CASSFNMAGQETQYF
TRBV6-1,TRBJ2-3,-,-,TGTGCCAGCATCGGGTTAGCCCTCACAGATACGCAGTATTTT,CASIGLALTDTQYF
TRBV7-8,TRBJ1-5,few,-,TGTGCCAGCAGCTTAGACAAGTATCAGCCCCAGCATTTT,CASSLDKYQPQHF
TRBV13,TRBJ2-1,few,TRBD2,TGTGCCAGCAGCCCGGATTCGAGCGGGGTTAATGAGCAGTTCTTC,CASSPDSSGVNEQFF
TRBV6-6,TRBJ2-7,-,TRBD1,TGTGCCAGCAGTTGGCCAGGGGGAGAGCAGTACTTC,CASSWPGGEQYF
TRBV6-6,TRBJ2-7,once,TRBD1,TGTGCCAGCAGACGATCGGGACAGGGAAGTTACGAGCAGTACTTC,CASRRSGQGSYEQYF
TRBV5-6,TRBJ2-7,few,TRBD1,TGTGCCAGCAGCTTGCTCGGGACAGGGGGCTTCTACGAGCAGTACTTC,CASSLLGTGGFYEQYF
TRBV5-4,TRBJ2-7,-,-,TGTGCCAGCAGCTTGGGGCAGGGGACAATCTACGAGCAGTACTTC,CASSLGQGTIYEQYF
TRBV5-5,TRBJ2-5,-,TRBD1,TGTGCCAGCAGCTTTGGACAGGGGGCGCCTGAGACCCAGTACTTC,CASSFGQGAPETQYF
TRBV6-5,TRBJ1-2,few,-,TGTGCCAGCACCATTAAGGGGTATGGCTACACCTTC,CASTIKGYGYTF
TRBV19,TRBJ2-5,-,TRBD2,TGTGCCAGTAGTACTGATAGCGGGGGCCCACTAAAAGAGACCCAGTACTTC,CASSTDSGGPLKETQYF
TRBV18,TRBJ1-1,medium-sized,-,TGTGCCAGCTCTCCCCCAGGTAGTACTGAAGCTTTCTTT,CASSPPGSTEAFF
TRBV19,TRBJ2-1,medium-sized,TRBD2,TGTGCCAGTAGCCCTACGGGACTAGCAAACAATGAGCAGTTCTTC,CASSPTGLANNEQFF
TRBV5-1,TRBJ1-2,-,TRBD1,TGCGCCAGCAGCTTGGAGGGACAGGGGAACTATGGCTACACCTTC,CASSLEGQGNYGYTF
TRBV2,TRBJ2-7,few,TRBD1,TGTGCCAGCGCCCATCCAGGGGACAGCTCCTACGAGCAGTACTTC,CASAHPGDSSYEQYF
TRBV19,TRBJ2-5,-,TRBD1,TGTGCCAGTAATCCGGGACAGGGTATCGGAGAGACCCAGTACTTC,CASNPGQGIGETQYF
TRBV28,TRBJ1-1,-,-,TGTGCCGCCCGAGCAAACACTGAAGCTTTCTTT,CAARANTEAFF